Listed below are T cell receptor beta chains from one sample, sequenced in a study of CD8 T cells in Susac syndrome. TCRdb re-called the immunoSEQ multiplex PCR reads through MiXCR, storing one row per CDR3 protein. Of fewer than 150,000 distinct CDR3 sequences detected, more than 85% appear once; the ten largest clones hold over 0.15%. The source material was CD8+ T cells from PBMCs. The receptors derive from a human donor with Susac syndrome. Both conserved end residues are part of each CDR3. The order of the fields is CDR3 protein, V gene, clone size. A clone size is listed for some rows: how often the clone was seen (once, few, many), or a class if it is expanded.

CDR3aa: CARETGRQETQYF; v_gene: TRBV21-1; abundance: -
CDR3aa: CASSLVGGVSYNEQFF; v_gene: TRBV7-9; abundance: -
CDR3aa: CATSVEKTGDSPAFF; v_gene: TRBV15; abundance: -
CDR3aa: CASSRERMAQYF; v_gene: TRBV3-1; abundance: -
CDR3aa: CASGPTGGYEQYF; v_gene: TRBV5-1; abundance: -
CDR3aa: CASSFQLAGEPYEQYF; v_gene: TRBV7-6; abundance: -
CDR3aa: CASSLTAGVDGFLTQYF; v_gene: TRBV5-6; abundance: -
CDR3aa: CASSLGAPGANVLTF; v_gene: TRBV14; abundance: -
CDR3aa: CASSLGGGPTYEQYF; v_gene: TRBV7-6; abundance: -
CDR3aa: CSYRSGSSYEQYF; v_gene: TRBV29-1; abundance: -
CDR3aa: CASSDAVGLSTVYEQYF; v_gene: TRBV2; abundance: -
CDR3aa: CASSYSYGEPEHF; v_gene: TRBV6-5; abundance: -
CDR3aa: CASSQDLAGGYNEQFF; v_gene: TRBV3-1; abundance: -
CDR3aa: CASSQEKGGEAFF; v_gene: TRBV4-1; abundance: -
CDR3aa: CASSVVQGRRTEAFF; v_gene: TRBV9; abundance: -
CDR3aa: CASSSGGPYGYTF; v_gene: TRBV11-2; abundance: -
CDR3aa: CASSKTGTGRDGYTF; v_gene: TRBV6-1; abundance: -
CDR3aa: CSAGRGGTTNTGELFF; v_gene: TRBV20-1; abundance: -
CDR3aa: CASSLYDMEMNTEAFF; v_gene: TRBV7-9; abundance: -
CDR3aa: CASSQAGGGLSGYTF; v_gene: TRBV4-1; abundance: -
CDR3aa: CASSLVWGQPEKLFF; v_gene: TRBV5-1; abundance: -
CDR3aa: CASSLVGQPYEQYF; v_gene: TRBV7-9; abundance: -
CDR3aa: CASSLGSGVNTQYF; v_gene: TRBV13; abundance: -
CDR3aa: CASSQLSGAQEETQYF; v_gene: TRBV3-1; abundance: -
CDR3aa: CASSFRGF; v_gene: TRBV12-3/TRBV12-4; abundance: -
CDR3aa: CASSHWLADNNEQFF; v_gene: TRBV14; abundance: -
CDR3aa: CSVEGQGNGYTF; v_gene: TRBV29-1; abundance: -
CDR3aa: CASSSTGTNVYEQYF; v_gene: TRBV7-9; abundance: -
CDR3aa: CSVVGGATGEQYF; v_gene: TRBV29-1; abundance: -
CDR3aa: CASSPSEVYEQYF; v_gene: TRBV9; abundance: -
CDR3aa: CASRQGQLGNQPQHF; v_gene: TRBV3-1; abundance: -
CDR3aa: CASSELGGSYNEQFF; v_gene: TRBV6-1; abundance: few
CDR3aa: CASIVFGEDTQYF; v_gene: TRBV28; abundance: -
CDR3aa: CASSFSGSGEQFF; v_gene: TRBV5-6; abundance: -
CDR3aa: CASSRLAEPGELFF; v_gene: TRBV6-1; abundance: few
CDR3aa: CASSVVGAGGPPPNYNEQFF; v_gene: TRBV9; abundance: -
CDR3aa: CSAPRLAASTDTQYF; v_gene: TRBV20-1; abundance: -
CDR3aa: CASSVMSGHEQFF; v_gene: TRBV9; abundance: -
CDR3aa: CASSFDLNRAYEQYF; v_gene: TRBV7-2; abundance: -
CDR3aa: CASSQYGTVNTGELFF; v_gene: TRBV14; abundance: -
CDR3aa: CATSDGAGGGDTQYF; v_gene: TRBV24-1; abundance: -
CDR3aa: CASSSGSYNEQFF; v_gene: TRBV12-3/TRBV12-4; abundance: -
CDR3aa: CASSVEGGAQETQYF; v_gene: TRBV9; abundance: -
CDR3aa: CASTMVSYNEQFF; v_gene: TRBV28; abundance: -
CDR3aa: CASSLGLADYEQYF; v_gene: TRBV5-6; abundance: -
CDR3aa: CASSSGTQETQYF; v_gene: TRBV12-3/TRBV12-4; abundance: -
CDR3aa: CASSQVDPPYQETQYF; v_gene: TRBV3-1; abundance: -
CDR3aa: CASSLNLGPVGPAPDTQYF; v_gene: TRBV7-8; abundance: -
CDR3aa: CASSFETSGSYSYNEQFF; v_gene: TRBV5-1; abundance: -
CDR3aa: CASSSMLGEQYF; v_gene: TRBV7-9; abundance: once
CDR3aa: CASSPGGRPEQFF; v_gene: TRBV13; abundance: once
CDR3aa: CASSFTGMVGYTF; v_gene: TRBV27; abundance: -
CDR3aa: CASSSIQDADTQYF; v_gene: TRBV27; abundance: -
CDR3aa: CSASGQVYYNEQFF; v_gene: TRBV20-1; abundance: -
CDR3aa: CASPGQRRPYEQYF; v_gene: TRBV25-1; abundance: -
CDR3aa: CASSPPFAGPGHDTQYF; v_gene: TRBV13; abundance: -
CDR3aa: CASSPGRTGELFF; v_gene: TRBV3-1; abundance: once